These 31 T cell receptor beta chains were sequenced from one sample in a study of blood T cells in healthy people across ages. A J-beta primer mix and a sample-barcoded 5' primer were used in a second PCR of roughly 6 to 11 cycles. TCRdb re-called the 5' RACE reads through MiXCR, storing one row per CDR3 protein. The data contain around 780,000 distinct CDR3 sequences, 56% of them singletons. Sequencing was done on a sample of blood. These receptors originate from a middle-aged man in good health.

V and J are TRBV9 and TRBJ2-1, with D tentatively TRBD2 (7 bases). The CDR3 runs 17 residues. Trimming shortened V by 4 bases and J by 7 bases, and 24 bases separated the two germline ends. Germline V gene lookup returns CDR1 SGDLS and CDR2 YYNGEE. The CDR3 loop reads CASSMSGLGGPGNEQFF. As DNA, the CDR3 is TGTGCCAGCAGCATGAGTGGTTTGGGGGGGCCTGGGAATGAGCAGTTCTTC.

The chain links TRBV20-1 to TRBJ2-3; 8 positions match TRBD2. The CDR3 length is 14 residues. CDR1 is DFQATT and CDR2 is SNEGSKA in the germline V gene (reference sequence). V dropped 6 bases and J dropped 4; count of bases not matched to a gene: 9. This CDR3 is CSARKEAGADTQYF. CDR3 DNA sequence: TGCAGTGCCAGAAAGGAAGCGGGGGCAGATACGCAGTATTTT.

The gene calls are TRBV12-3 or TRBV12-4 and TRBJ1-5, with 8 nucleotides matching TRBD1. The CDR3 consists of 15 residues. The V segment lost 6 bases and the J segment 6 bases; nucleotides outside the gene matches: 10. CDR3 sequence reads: CASSSGQALGQPQHF. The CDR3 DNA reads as TGTGCCAGCAGCTCGGGACAGGCCCTCGGTCAGCCCCAGCATTTT.

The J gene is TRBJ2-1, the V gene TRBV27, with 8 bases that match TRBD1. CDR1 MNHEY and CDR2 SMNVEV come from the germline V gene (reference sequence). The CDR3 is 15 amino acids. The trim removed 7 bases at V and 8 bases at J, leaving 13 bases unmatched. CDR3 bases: TGTGCCAGCACCTCCCCTCGGACAGGGAAGTATGAGCAGTTCTTC. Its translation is CASTSPRTGKYEQFF.

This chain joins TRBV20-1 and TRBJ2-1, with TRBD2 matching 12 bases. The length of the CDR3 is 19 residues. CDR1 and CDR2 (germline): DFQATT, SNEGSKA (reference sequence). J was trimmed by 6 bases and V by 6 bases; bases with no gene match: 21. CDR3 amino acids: CSAESRGLAGGPVRNEQFF. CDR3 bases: TGCAGTGCCGAATCCCGGGGTCTAGCGGGGGGGCCCGTACGCAATGAGCAGTTCTTC.

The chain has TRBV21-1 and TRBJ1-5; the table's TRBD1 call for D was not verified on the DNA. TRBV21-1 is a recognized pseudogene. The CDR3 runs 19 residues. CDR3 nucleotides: TGTGCCAGCAGCACGTTACCGGGACAGGGGGTCCTTAGCCCTCAGCCCCAGCATTTT. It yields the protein CASSTLPGQGVLSPQPQHF.

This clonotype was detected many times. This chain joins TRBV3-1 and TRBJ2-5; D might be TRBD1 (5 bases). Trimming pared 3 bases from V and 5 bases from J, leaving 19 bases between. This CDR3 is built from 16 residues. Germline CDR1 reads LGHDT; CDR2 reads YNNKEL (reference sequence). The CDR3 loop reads CASSQRATAPRETQYF. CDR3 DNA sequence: TGTGCCAGCAGCCAGCGTGCGACAGCCCCGCGGGAGACCCAGTACTTC.

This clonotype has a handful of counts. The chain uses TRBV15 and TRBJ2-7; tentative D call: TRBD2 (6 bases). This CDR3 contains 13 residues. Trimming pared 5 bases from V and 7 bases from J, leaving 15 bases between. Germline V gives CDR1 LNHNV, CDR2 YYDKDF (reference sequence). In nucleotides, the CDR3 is TGTGCCACCAGCTACGGGGTAGCGGAGGAGCAGTACTTC. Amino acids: CATSYGVAEEQYF.

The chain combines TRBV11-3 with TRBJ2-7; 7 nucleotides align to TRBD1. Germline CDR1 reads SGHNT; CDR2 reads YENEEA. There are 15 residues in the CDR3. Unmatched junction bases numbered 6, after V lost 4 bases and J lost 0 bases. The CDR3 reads CASSSNDRDSYEQYF. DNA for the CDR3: TGTGCCAGCAGCTCAAACGACAGGGACTCCTACGAGCAGTACTTC.

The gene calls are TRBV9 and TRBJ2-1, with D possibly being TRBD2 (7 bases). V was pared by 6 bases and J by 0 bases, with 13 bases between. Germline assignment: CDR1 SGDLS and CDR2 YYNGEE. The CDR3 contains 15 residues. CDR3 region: CASNSGGLSYNEQFF. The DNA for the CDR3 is TGTGCCAGCAATTCCGGGGGGCTCTCCTACAATGAGCAGTTCTTC.

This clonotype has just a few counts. This CDR3 reads CASSRQDPGGANVLTF. In DNA form, the CDR3 reads TGTGCCAGCTCGAGACAGGACCCGGGAGGGGCCAACGTCCTGACTTTC. This chain connects TRBV6-1 to TRBJ2-6; possible D gene TRBD1, 6 bases. CDR1 and CDR2 from the germline V gene are MNHNS and SASEGT. CDR3 length: 16 amino acids. V was trimmed by 8 bases and J by 4 bases, leaving 18 bases between them.

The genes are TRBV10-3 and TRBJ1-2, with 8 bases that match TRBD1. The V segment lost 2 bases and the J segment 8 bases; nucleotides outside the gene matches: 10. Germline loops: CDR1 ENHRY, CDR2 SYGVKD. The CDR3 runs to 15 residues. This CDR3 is CAISEVTGEYLGYTF. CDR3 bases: TGTGCCATCAGTGAGGTGACAGGGGAGTACCTGGGCTACACCTTC.

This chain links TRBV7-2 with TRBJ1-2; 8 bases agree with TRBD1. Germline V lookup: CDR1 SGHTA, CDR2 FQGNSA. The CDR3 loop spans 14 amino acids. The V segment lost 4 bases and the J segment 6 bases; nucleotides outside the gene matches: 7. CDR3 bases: TGTGCCAGCAGCTCCCGGACAGGGATAAATGGCTACACCTTC. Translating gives CASSSRTGINGYTF.

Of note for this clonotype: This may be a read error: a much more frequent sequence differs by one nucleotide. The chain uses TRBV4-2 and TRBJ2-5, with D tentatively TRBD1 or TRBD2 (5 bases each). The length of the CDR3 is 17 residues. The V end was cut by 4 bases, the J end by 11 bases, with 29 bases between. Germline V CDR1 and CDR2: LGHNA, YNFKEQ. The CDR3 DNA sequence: TGTGCCAGCAGCCGAGAGGGTGGGACCTCCCGTCCCGATGAGCAGTACTTC. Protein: CASSREGGTSRPDEQYF.

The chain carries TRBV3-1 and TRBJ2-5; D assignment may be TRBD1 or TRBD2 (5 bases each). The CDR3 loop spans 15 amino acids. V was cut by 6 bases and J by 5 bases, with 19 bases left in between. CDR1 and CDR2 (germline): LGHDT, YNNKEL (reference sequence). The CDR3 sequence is CASSITGASRETQYF. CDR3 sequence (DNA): TGTGCCAGCAGTATCACCGGGGCCTCCAGGGAGACCCAGTACTTC.

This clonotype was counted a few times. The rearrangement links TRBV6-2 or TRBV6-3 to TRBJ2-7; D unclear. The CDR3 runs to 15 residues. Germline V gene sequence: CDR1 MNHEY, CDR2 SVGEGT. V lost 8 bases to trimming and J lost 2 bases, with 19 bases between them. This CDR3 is CASHPALVRPYEQYF. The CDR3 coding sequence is TGTGCCAGCCATCCGGCCCTAGTGCGACCCTACGAGCAGTACTTC.

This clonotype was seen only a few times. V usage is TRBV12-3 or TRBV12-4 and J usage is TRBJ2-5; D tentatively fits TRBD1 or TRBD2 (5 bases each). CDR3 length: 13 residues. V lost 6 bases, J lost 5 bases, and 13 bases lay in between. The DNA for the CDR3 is TGTGCCAGCAGCCGGGGCGCCCTGGAGACCCAGTACTTC. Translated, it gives CASSRGALETQYF.

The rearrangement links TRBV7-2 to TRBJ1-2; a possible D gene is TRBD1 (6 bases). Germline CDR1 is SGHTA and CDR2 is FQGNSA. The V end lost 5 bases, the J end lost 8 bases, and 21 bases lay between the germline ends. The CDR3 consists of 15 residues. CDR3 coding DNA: TGTGCCAGCAGCGTCTCAGCGGGGGCATCGAGAGGCTACACCTTC. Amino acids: CASSVSAGASRGYTF. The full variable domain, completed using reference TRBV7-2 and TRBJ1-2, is GAGVSQSPSNKVTEKGKDVELRCDPISGHTALYWYRQSLGQGLEFLIYFQGNSAPDKSGLPSDRFSAERTGGSVSTLTIQRTQQEDSAVYLCASSVSAGASRGYTFGSGTRLTVV.

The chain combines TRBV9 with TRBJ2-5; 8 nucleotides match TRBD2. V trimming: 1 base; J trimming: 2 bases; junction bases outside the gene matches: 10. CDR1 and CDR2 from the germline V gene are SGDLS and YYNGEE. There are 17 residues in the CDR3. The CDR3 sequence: CASSVSPLAVQQETQYF. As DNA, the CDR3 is TGTGCCAGCAGCGTATCTCCACTAGCGGTGCAACAAGAGACCCAGTACTTC.

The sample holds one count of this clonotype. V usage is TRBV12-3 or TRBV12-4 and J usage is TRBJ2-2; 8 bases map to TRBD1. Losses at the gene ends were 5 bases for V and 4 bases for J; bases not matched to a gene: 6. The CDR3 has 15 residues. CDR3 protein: CASSTPGQGTGELFF. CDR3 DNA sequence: TGTGCCAGCAGTACCCCAGGACAGGGCACCGGGGAGCTGTTTTTT.

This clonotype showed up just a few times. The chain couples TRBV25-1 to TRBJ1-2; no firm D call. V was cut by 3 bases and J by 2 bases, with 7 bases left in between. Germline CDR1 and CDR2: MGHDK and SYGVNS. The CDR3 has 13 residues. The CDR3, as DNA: TGTGCCAGCAGTGATAGCACGAACTATGGCTACACCTTC. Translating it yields CASSDSTNYGYTF.

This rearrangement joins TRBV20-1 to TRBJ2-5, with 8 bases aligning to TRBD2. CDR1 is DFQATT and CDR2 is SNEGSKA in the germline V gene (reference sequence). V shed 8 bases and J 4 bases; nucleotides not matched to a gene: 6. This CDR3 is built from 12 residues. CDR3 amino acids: CSPDGGGETQYF. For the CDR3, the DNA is TGCAGTCCGGACGGGGGGGGAGAGACCCAGTACTTC.

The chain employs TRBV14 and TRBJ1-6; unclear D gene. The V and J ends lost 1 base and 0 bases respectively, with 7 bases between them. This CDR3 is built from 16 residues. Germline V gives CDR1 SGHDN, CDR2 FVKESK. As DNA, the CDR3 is TGTGCCAGCAGCCAAGTTAGAAGCTCCTATAATTCACCCCTCCACTTT. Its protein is CASSQVRSSYNSPLHF.

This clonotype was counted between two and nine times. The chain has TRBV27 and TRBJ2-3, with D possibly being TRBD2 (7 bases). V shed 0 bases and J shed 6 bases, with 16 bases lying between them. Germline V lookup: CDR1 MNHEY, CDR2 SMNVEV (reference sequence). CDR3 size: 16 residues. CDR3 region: CASSLSAGAAVDTQYF. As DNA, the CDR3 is TGTGCCAGCAGTTTATCGGCGGGGGCGGCCGTGGATACGCAGTATTTT.

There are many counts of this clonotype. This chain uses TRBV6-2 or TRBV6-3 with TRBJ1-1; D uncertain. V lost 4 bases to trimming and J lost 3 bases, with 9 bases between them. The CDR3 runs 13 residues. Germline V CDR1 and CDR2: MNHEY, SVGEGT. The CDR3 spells CASSWIQDTEAFF. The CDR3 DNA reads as TGTGCCAGCAGTTGGATTCAGGACACTGAAGCTTTCTTT.

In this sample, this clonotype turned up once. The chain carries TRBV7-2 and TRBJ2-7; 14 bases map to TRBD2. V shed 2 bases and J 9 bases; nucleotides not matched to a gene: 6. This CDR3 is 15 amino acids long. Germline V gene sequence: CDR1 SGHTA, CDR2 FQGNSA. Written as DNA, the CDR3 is TGTGCCAGCAGCTTATTTCGACTAGCGGGAGGGCCGCAGTACTTC. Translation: CASSLFRLAGGPQYF.

CDR3 sequence (DNA): TGTGCCAGCAGTTACCGCGACGGGCAGGGGGCGTGGGCGCAGTACTTC. This codes for CASSYRDGQGAWAQYF. The chain has TRBV6-2 or TRBV6-3 and TRBJ2-5, with TRBD1 identical over 8 bases. Germline assignment: CDR1 MNHEY and CDR2 SVGEGT. This CDR3 is 16 amino acids long. The junction had 16 bases not matched to a gene; V was cut back by 2 bases and J by 11 bases.

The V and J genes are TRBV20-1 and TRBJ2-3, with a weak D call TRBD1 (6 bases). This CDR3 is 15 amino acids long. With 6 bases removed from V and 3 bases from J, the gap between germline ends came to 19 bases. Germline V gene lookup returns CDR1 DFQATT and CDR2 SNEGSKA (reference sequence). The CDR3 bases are TGCAGTGCAGATAAGGGGGTCCCTGGGACAGATACGCAGTATTTT. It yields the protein CSADKGVPGTDTQYF.

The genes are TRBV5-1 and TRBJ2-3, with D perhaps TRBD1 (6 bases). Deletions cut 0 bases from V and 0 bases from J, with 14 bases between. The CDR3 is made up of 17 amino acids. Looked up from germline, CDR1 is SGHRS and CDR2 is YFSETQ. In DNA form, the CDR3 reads TGCGCCAGCAGCTTGGACAGGGTCACCCGAAGCACAGATACGCAGTATTTT. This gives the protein CASSLDRVTRSTDTQYF.

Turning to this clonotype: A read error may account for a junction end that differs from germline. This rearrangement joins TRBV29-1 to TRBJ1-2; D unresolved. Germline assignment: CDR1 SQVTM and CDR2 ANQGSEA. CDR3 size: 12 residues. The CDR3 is CSGLSFNYGYTF. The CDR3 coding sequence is TGCAGCGGATTGTCTTTTAACTATGGCTACACTTTC.

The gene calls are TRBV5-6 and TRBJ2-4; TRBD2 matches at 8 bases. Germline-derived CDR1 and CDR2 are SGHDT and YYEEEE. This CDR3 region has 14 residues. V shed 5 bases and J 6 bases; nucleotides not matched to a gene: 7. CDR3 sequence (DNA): TGTGCCAGCAGTGATATGCGGGAGGTAAACATTCAGTACTTC. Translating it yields CASSDMREVNIQYF.